Sequencing of this T cell receptor beta chain was carried out in a study of cytomegalovirus exposure and HLA in healthy donors. Study results and limitations: For cytomegalovirus status, the classifier reportedly gave diagnoses with high specificity and sensitivity. TCR sequences were mostly rare, though some public TCRs occurred in many donors. First-cohort TCR clusters tended to co-occur in the roughly 130 validation repertoires, a later analysis found.

Assay used: immunoSEQ multiplex PCR; TCRdb lists only in-frame clones, some missing. The sample has 55,000 to 70,000 clones, over 90% seen once. Details on this clone: The antigen is unknown.

The validation cohort, a group of roughly 120 subjects, included the donors and was separate from the roughly 670-subject first cohort. The V segment lost 6 bases and the J segment 4 bases; nucleotides outside the gene matches: 5. The CDR3 sequence is 14 residues long. Germline assignment: CDR1 SNHLY and CDR2 FYNNEI. The clonotype originates from a man between 18 and 29 years old in good health and CMV-seronegative. Input material: PBMCs. The chain is built from TRBV2 and TRBJ1-4; TRBD1 aligns across 7 bases. The CDR3 nucleotides are TGTGCCAGCAGGGCCGGGACAGTTAATGAAAAACTGTTTTTT. Translating gives CASRAGTVNEKLFF.